This T cell receptor beta chain was captured in a study of CD8 T cells in Susac syndrome (dated by TCRdb to about 2019). For the wider study: Whether CD8+ T cell activation and differentiation in Susac syndrome was antigen driven was tested using repertoire sequencing. The study compared CD8+ T cell repertoire clonality among 12 healthy donors, around 14 Susac syndrome patients and roughly 16 multiple sclerosis patients. What the study reported, not specific to this receptor: The TCR sequencing and HLA analysis was acknowledged to have included a relatively small number of individuals.

V is pared back by 2 bases and J by 4 bases, with 8 bases lying between the germline termini. CDR1 and CDR2, per the germline V gene, are MNHEY and SVGEGT. Inclusive of the bounding cysteine and phenylalanine, the CDR3 is 13 residues long. The read is trimmed to its CDR3 DNA, 39 bases read in frame from base 1. RNA was extracted with the RNeasy kit and about 0.5 to 1 ug was reverse transcribed using random hexamers. The immunoSEQ multiplex PCR assay, which covers 54 Vbeta and 13 Jbeta segments, was used to amplify TCR beta CDR3 regions. Bias from PCR amplification was corrected by using a synthetic template baseline for primer optimization and for computational correction. The authors processed their data as follows. Reads were assigned to V, D and J genes according to IMGT and analyzed in immunoSEQ Analyzer, with only productive sequences retained. Clonality was calculated as one minus the Shannon entropy normalized by log2 of the number of productive unique sequences. For each patient and control, public and private clones were evaluated among the 100 most prevalent clones. Susac-specific clones were defined as absent from healthy and MS cohorts, 1052 published viral clones and other ImmuneACCESS disease sequences. Through fastp at Q25 and MiXCR, TCRdb rebuilt clones from the public reads, retaining in-frame beta chains. Every CDR3 protein is listed once, alongside the most common genes and DNA of its rows. The V and J calls and clone size are TCRdb's, not the authors'. This sample is represented by around 150,000 distinct CDR3 sequences; 94% of them were singletons. Roughly 0.29% of the sample lies in the top ten.

Peripheral blood CD8+ and CD4+ T cells from healthy donors, Susac syndrome patients and multiple sclerosis patients were profiled by high-throughput TCR beta sequencing. Healthy donors were age- and sex-matched controls. CD8+ TEMRA cells were enriched by FACS, while bulk CD8+ and CD4+ T cells were purified by magnetic negative isolation. Blood was collected in EDTA tubes and processed within 24 hours, with PBMCs isolated through density gradient centrifugation. PBMCs intended for TCR sequencing were frozen in liquid nitrogen and were later thawed in a 37 degrees C water bath. A purity of at least 90% was achieved for sorted or isolated CD4+, CD8+ and CD8+ TEMRA cells. Concerning this clonotype itself: Which antigen it targets is not known. Base quality data are lacking; no much larger clone is found one base away.

The chain was built from TRBV6-2 or TRBV6-3 and TRBJ1-2, and possibly TRBD1, on 5 matching bases. The sequence came from a human donor in good health. The sequencing input was CD8+ T cells from PBMCs. The sequence in DNA is TGTGCCAGCAGTTACGACAGCCTCTATGGCTACACCTTC. Translated, this is CASSYDSLYGYTF.